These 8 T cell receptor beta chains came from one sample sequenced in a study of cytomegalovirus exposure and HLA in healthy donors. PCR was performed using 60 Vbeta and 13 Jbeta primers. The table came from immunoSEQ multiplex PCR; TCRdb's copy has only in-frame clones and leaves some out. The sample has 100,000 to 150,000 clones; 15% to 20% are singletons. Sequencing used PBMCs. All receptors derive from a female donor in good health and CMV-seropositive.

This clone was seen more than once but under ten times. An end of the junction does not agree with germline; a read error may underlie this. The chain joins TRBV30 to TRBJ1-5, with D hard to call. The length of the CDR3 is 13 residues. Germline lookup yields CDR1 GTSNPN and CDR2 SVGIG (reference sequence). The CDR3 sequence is CAWSTRENQHQHF. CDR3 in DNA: TGTGCCTGGAGTACACGGGAAAATCAGCACCAGCATTTT.

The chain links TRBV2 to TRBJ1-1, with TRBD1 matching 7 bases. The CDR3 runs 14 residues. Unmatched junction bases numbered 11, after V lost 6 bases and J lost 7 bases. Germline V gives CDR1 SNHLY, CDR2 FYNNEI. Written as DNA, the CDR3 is TGTGCCAGCAGGGGGGCGACAGGGTCACTTGAAGCTTTCTTT. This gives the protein CASRGATGSLEAFF.

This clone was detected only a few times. DNA for the CDR3: TGTGCCAGCAGTAATAACCGGGACACCTACGAGCAGTACTTC. Residues: CASSNNRDTYEQYF. The genes are TRBV2 and TRBJ2-7; a possible D gene is TRBD1 (6 bases). Germline lookup yields CDR1 SNHLY and CDR2 FYNNEI. CDR3 length: 14 residues. V was cut by 5 bases and J by 2 bases, with 13 bases left in between.

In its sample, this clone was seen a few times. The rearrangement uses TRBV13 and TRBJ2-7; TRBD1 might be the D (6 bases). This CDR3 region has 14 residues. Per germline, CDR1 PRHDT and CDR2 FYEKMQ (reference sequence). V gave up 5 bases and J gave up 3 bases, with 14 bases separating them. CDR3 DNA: TGTGCCAGCAGCGAACGGGACACGGGCTACGAGCAGTACTTC. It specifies CASSERDTGYEQYF.

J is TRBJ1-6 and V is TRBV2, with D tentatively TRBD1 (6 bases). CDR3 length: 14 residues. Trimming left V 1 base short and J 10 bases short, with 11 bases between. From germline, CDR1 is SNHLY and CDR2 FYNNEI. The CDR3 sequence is CASSEEGGGSPLHF. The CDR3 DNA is TGTGCCAGCAGTGAAGAGGGGGGGGGATCACCCCTCCACTTT.

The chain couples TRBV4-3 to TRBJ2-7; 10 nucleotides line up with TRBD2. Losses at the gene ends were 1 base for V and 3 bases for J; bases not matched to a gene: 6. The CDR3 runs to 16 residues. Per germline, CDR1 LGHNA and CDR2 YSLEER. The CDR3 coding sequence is TGCGCCAGCAGCCAAGGGTCAGCGGGAGGGCGCTACGAGCAGTACTTC. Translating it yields CASSQGSAGGRYEQYF.

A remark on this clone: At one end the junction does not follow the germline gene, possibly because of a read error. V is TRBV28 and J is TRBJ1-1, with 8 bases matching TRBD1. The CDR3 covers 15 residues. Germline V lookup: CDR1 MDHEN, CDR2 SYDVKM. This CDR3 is CGSRQGDRTNTEAFF. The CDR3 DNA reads TGTGGCAGCAGGCAAGGGGACAGGACAAACACTGAAGCTTTCTTT.

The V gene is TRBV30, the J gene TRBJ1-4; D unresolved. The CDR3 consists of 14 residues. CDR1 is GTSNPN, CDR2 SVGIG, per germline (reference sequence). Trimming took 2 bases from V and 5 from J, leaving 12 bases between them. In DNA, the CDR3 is TGTGCCTGGAGTAGCGGCCAGCGGAATGAAAAACTGTTTTTT. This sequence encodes CAWSSGQRNEKLFF.